Below, one TCR beta chain is given with its context. The table came from immunoSEQ multiplex PCR; TCRdb's copy has only in-frame clones and leaves some out. The sample lists approximately 79,000 clones, 95% to 98% occurring once. This sample is part of a study of technical replicates of blood from several donors. Germline CDR1 and CDR2: MNHEY and SVGAGI. The junction had 6 bases not matched to a gene; V was cut back by 5 bases and J by 4 bases. The CDR3 covers 15 residues. The chain links TRBV6-5 to TRBJ2-7; 12 positions match TRBD1. The clonotype originates from a human donor in good health. The sequencing input was T cells isolated from PBMCs. This CDR3 is CASSTGTGGFYEQYF. The CDR3 nucleotides are TGTGCCAGCAGTACCGGGACAGGGGGCTTTTACGAGCAGTACTTC.